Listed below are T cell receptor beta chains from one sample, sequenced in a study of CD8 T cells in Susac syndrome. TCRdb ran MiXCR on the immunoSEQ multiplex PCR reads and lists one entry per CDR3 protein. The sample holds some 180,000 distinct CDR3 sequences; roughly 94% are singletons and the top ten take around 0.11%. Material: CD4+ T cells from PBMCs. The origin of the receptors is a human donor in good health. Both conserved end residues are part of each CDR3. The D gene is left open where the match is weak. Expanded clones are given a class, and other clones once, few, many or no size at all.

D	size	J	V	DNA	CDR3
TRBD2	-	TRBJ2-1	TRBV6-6	TGTGCCAGCAGTTACACTAGCGGGAGGGCCCACAATGAGCAGTTCTTC	CASSYTSGRAHNEQFF
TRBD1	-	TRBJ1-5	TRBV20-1	TGCAGTGCTAGAGTGGGCGGACAGGGGGCCCAGCCCCAGCATTTT	CSARVGGQGAQPQHF
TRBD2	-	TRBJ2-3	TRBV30	TGTGCCTGGAGTCGAGCGGGAAACACAGATACGCAGTATTTT	CAWSRAGNTDTQYF
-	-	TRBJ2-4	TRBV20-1	TGCAGTGCTTTGACTGTAGCCAAAAACATTCAGTACTTC	CSALTVAKNIQYF
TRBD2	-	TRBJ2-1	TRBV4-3	TGCGCCAGCAGCCAGGGGAGGGCGGGAGCTAATAATGAGCAGTTCTTC	CASSQGRAGANNEQFF
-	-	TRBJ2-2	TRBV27	TGTGCCAGCAGTTTAAAGGCAGGTCGGATCACCGGGGAGCTGTTTTTT	CASSLKAGRITGELFF
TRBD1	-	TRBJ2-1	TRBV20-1	TGCAGTGCTTGGACAGGGGTCTCGCGATACAATGAGCAGTTCTTC	CSAWTGVSRYNEQFF
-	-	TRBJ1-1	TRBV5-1	TGCGCCAGCAGAACCAGGGAAGAGAACACTGAAGCTTTCTTT	CASRTREENTEAFF
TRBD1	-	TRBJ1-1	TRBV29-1	TGCAGCGTGGCGGGGAGACAGGGTCCCCTTGAAGCTTTCTTT	CSVAGRQGPLEAFF
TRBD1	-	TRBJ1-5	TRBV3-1	TGTGCCAGCAGACGACAGGGGGGACAGCCCCAGCATTTT	CASRRQGGQPQHF
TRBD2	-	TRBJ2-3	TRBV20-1	TGCAGTGCTAGTCCCAGCGGGAGTTTTAATACGCAGTATTTT	CSASPSGSFNTQYF
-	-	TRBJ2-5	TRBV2	TGTGCCAGCAGTGTGACGGAGACCCAGTACTTC	CASSVTETQYF
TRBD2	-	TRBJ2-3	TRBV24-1	TGTGCCACCAGTGGGCCGGGACTAGCGGGAGGCGGAGATACGCAGTATTTT	CATSGPGLAGGGDTQYF
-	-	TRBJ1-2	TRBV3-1	TGTGCCAGCAGCCAGTCCGTTTCAGGCTACACCTTC	CASSQSVSGYTF
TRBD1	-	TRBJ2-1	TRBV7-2	TGTGCCAGCAGCTTAGAGGACAGGGGCTATGAGCAGTTCTTC	CASSLEDRGYEQFF
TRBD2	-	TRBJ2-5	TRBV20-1	TGCAGTGCCACCCCGACTAGCGGGTACCACCAAGAGACCCAGTACTTC	CSATPTSGYHQETQYF
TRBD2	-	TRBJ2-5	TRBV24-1	TGTGCCACCAGTGATTCAGGACTAGCGGGGCGGACACCGGAGACCCAGTACTTC	CATSDSGLAGRTPETQYF
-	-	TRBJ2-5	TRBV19	TGTGCCAGTAGTATAAGGGGGACCCAGTACTTC	CASSIRGTQYF
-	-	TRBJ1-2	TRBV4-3	TGCGCCAGCAGCCAAGATGAGGGGACCTATGGCTACACCTTC	CASSQDEGTYGYTF
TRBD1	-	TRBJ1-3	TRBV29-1	TGCAGCGCCGAACAGGGGACTGGAAACACCATATATTTT	CSAEQGTGNTIYF
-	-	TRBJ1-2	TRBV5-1	TGCGCCAGCAGTTCTCGTCCGGCTAACTATGGCTACACCTTC	CASSSRPANYGYTF
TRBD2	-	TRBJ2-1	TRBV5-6	TGTGCCAGCAGCTCTCTTGCTATGGGGGGGTATGAGCAGTTCTTC	CASSSLAMGGYEQFF
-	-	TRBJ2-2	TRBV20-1	TGCAGTGCTAGAGATCGCTCCAGAACGTGGACCGGGGAGCTGTTTTTT	CSARDRSRTWTGELFF
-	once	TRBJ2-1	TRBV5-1	TGCGCCAGCAGCTTGGTCCCCCACAATGAGCAGTTCTTC	CASSLVPHNEQFF
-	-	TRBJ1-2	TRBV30	TGTGCCTCCCAAGCGGCCTATGGCTACACCTTC	CASQAAYGYTF
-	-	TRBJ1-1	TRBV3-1	TGTGCCAGCAGCCAAGGCCAGGGGTGGGAGACTGAAGCTTTCTTT	CASSQGQGWETEAFF
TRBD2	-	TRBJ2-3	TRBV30	TGTGCCTGGAGTGTACGAGGACTAGCGGCGGGCGGAGATACGCAGTATTTT	CAWSVRGLAAGGDTQYF
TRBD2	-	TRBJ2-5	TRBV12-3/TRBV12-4	TGTGCCAGCAGTATGGGACTAGGAGAGACCCAGTACTTC	CASSMGLGETQYF